The 32 T cell receptor beta chains reported below all come from one sample, sequenced in a study of CD8+ T cells in alopecia areata. Specified treatment: oral pan-JAK inhibitor, 5-10 mg twice daily. RNA was isolated and reverse transcribed to cDNA, the sequencing template. Produced via immunoSEQ multiplex PCR; TCRdb's table is partial and in-frame only. Of about 210,000 clones detected, under 70% appear once; the ten largest clones hold about 4.2%. The input for sequencing was CD4+ T cells sorted from blood, taken at week 4, from a patient treated with tofacitinib. The receptors derive from a human donor with alopecia areata.

A few counts support this clone. The chain joins TRBV10-3 to TRBJ1-4; D is possibly TRBD1 (6 bases). V was cut by 8 bases and J by 8 bases, with 18 bases left in between. The germline CDR1 and CDR2 sequences are ENHRY and SYGVKD. This CDR3 comprises 14 residues. CDR3 loop: CAIGRGGAGEKLFF. The CDR3 DNA sequence: TGTGCCATCGGCCGAGGGGGGGCCGGGGAAAAACTGTTTTTT.

The sample holds a few counts of this clone. This chain uses TRBV10-3 with TRBJ2-3, with 13 bases matching TRBD2. The trim removed 4 bases at V and 6 bases at J, leaving 4 bases unmatched. Germline V gene lookup returns CDR1 ENHRY and CDR2 SYGVKD. The CDR3 totals 15 residues. CDR3 nucleotides: TGTGCCATCAGTGGGACTAGCGGGGGAATCGATACGCAGTATTTT. Translation gives CAISGTSGGIDTQYF.

This chain connects TRBV11-3 to TRBJ2-5; TRBD2 agrees at 8 bases. Per the germline V gene, CDR1 is SGHNT and CDR2 is YENEEA. This CDR3 is 16 amino acids long. V gave up 2 bases and J gave up 3 bases; unmatched junction bases: 8. The CDR3 region is CASSLSIGTREETQYF. Written as DNA, the CDR3 is TGTGCCAGCAGCTTATCTATCGGGACTAGAGAAGAGACCCAGTACTTC.

The V call is TRBV18, the J call TRBJ1-1; 7 bases are a match to TRBD1. This CDR3 is 14 amino acids long. Germline CDR1 and CDR2: KGHSH and LQKENI. Trimming removed 4 bases from V and 8 bases from J; junction bases left unmatched: 10. This CDR3 reads CASSRTGTVSEAFF. As DNA, the CDR3 is TGTGCCAGCTCACGAACCGGGACAGTTTCCGAAGCTTTCTTT.

To note about this clone: Distinct nucleotide sequences in the sample also encode this CDR3. V usage is TRBV18 and J usage is TRBJ1-1; maybe TRBD1 (5 bases). Germline CDR1 is KGHSH and CDR2 is LQKENI. The CDR3 spans 13 residues. Trimming shortened V by 0 bases and J by 3 bases, and 5 bases separated the two germline ends. This CDR3 is CASSPPGDTEAFF. The DNA of the CDR3 is TGTGCCAGCTCACCACCAGGGGACACTGAAGCTTTCTTT.

This clone was seen a few times. V and J are TRBV18 and TRBJ1-1; D ambiguous. The CDR3 is 14 residues long. With 3 bases removed from V and 3 bases from J, the gap between germline ends came to 11 bases. The germline V gene has CDR1 KGHSH and CDR2 LQKENI. CDR3 residues: CASSPGYRDTEAFF. Here the CDR3 DNA reads TGTGCCAGCTCACCGGGGTATAGGGACACTGAAGCTTTCTTT. The variable domain in full, completed from reference TRBV18 and TRBJ1-1, reads NAGVMQNPRHLVRRRGQEARLRCSPMKGHSHVYWYRQLPEEGLKFMVYLQKENIIDESGMPKERFSAEFPKEGPSILRIQQVVRGDSAAYFCASSPGYRDTEAFFGQGTRLTVV.

The chain is built from TRBV9 and TRBJ2-1; possible D gene TRBD2, 6 bases. V was clipped by 6 bases and J by 5 bases, with 15 bases between them. The CDR3 loop spans 14 amino acids. The germline V gene encodes CDR1 SGDLS and CDR2 YYNGEE. The CDR3 DNA sequence: TGTGCCAGCACCAAGGGAGCGGGCGACAATGAGCAGTTCTTC. This gives the protein CASTKGAGDNEQFF.

This chain uses TRBV29-1 with TRBJ2-7, with 12 positions matching TRBD1. The junction had 5 bases not matched to a gene; V was cut back by 2 bases and J by 3 bases. CDR3 length equals 15 residues. Germline CDR1 and CDR2: SQVTM and ANQGSEA. In DNA, the CDR3 is TGCAGCGTTGAATCCCGGGACAGGGGGCTCTACGAGCAGTACTTC. This gives the protein CSVESRDRGLYEQYF.

This clone was counted a few times. The chain joins TRBV30 to TRBJ2-2; the D gene could be TRBD1 or TRBD2 (5 bases each). The germline V and J ends were trimmed by 1 base and 6 bases, with 9 bases remaining between them. The CDR3 has 13 amino acids. Looked up from germline, CDR1 is GTSNPN and CDR2 is SVGIG (reference sequence). The CDR3 region is CAWSAVGAGELFF. CDR3 bases: TGTGCCTGGAGTGCCGTGGGGGCCGGGGAGCTGTTTTTT.

The CDR3 region has the DNA TGTGCCAGCAGCGTAGGGTGGTCAGACAGCATCTCTGGAAACACCATATATTTT. Protein: CASSVGWSDSISGNTIYF. This rearrangement joins TRBV9 to TRBJ1-3; a weak D match, TRBD1 (5 bases). Germline V gene data show CDR1 as SGDLS and CDR2 as YYNGEE. The ends were cut back, 0 bases at V and 0 bases at J, with 16 bases in the middle. CDR3 length: 18 amino acids.

The genes are TRBV29-1 and TRBJ2-5; no clear D. Germline V gene data show CDR1 as SQVTM and CDR2 as ANQGSEA. The ends were cut back, 3 bases at V and 3 bases at J, with 2 bases in the middle. This CDR3 is built from 10 residues. The CDR3 loop reads CSVEEETQYF. Written as DNA, the CDR3 is TGCAGCGTTGAGGAAGAGACCCAGTACTTC. Combining the CDR3 with reference TRBV29-1 and TRBJ2-5 gives the whole variable domain SAVISQKPSRDICQRGTSLTIQCQVDSQVTMMFWYRQQPGQSLTLIATANQGSEATYESGFVIDKFPISRPNLTFSTLTVSNMSPEDSSIYLCSVEEETQYFGPGTRLLVL.

The gene calls are TRBV29-1 and TRBJ2-3, with D possibly matching TRBD2 (7 bases). V was pared by 5 bases and J by 3 bases, with 18 bases between. The CDR3 has 15 residues. In germline, CDR1 is SQVTM, CDR2 ANQGSEA. Written as DNA, the CDR3 is TGCAGCGTTCGGGATGTGGGGGGGCAGACAGATACGCAGTATTTT. It encodes CSVRDVGGQTDTQYF.

The chain is built from TRBV5-1 and TRBJ2-5; D gene unclear. This CDR3 region has 13 residues. Germline V gene sequence: CDR1 SGHRS, CDR2 YFSETQ. Trimming removed 4 bases at V and 5 bases at J, with 12 bases between. CDR3 bases: TGCGCCAGCAGCGACGCCTTAGCTGAGACCCAGTACTTC. This translates into CASSDALAETQYF.

The rearrangement joins TRBV10-3 to TRBJ2-3; the D gene is possibly TRBD2 (6 bases). V shed 0 bases and J shed 6 bases, with 16 bases lying between them. CDR1 is ENHRY and CDR2 is SYGVKD in the germline V gene. The CDR3 totals 16 residues. This CDR3 is CAISESRNSGGDTQYF. Written as DNA, the CDR3 is TGTGCCATCAGTGAGTCGAGAAACAGCGGAGGGGATACGCAGTATTTT.

V gene TRBV2 combines with J gene TRBJ1-1, with TRBD1 identical over 9 bases. The CDR3 has 14 residues. Per the germline V gene, CDR1 is SNHLY and CDR2 is FYNNEI. V dropped 6 bases and J dropped 11; count of bases not matched to a gene: 13. As DNA, the CDR3 is TGTGCCAGCAGCAATCAGGGGACAGGGTTTGGTGCTTTCTTT. Translating gives CASSNQGTGFGAFF. The full variable domain, in which reference TRBV2 and TRBJ1-1 provide the parts outside the CDR3, is EPEVTQTPSHQVTQMGQEVILRCVPISNHLYFYWYRQILGQKVEFLVSFYNNEISEKSEIFDDQFSVERPDGSNFTLKIRSTKLEDSAMYFCASSNQGTGFGAFFGQGTRLTVV.

V is TRBV29-1 and J is TRBJ2-2; TRBD2 matches 9 bases. CDR3 length: 13 amino acids. CDR1 and CDR2 from the germline V gene are SQVTM and ANQGSEA. Germline trimming cut 4 bases from V and 6 bases from J; bases unmatched to any gene: 3. Here the CDR3 DNA reads TGCAGCGTTGCTAGCGGGGCGCCCGGGGAGCTGTTTTTT. Amino acid sequence: CSVASGAPGELFF.

This clone was seen a handful of times. The chain links TRBV29-1 to TRBJ1-1, with D perhaps TRBD1 (6 bases). Deletions cut 2 bases from V and 0 bases from J, with 7 bases between. Germline lookup yields CDR1 SQVTM and CDR2 ANQGSEA. The CDR3 has 13 residues. CDR3 DNA sequence: TGCAGCGTTGAAAACAGGGTGAACACTGAAGCTTTCTTT. Encoded protein: CSVENRVNTEAFF.

V usage is TRBV6-5 and J usage is TRBJ2-1, with TRBD2 identical over 10 bases. Trimming at V came to 2 bases and at J to 12 bases, leaving 7 bases not matched to a gene. Germline CDR1 is MNHEY and CDR2 is SVGAGI. The CDR3 is 14 amino acids. The CDR3 protein is CASSYSRAGGAQFF. The CDR3 DNA follows: TGTGCCAGCAGTTACAGTCGAGCGGGGGGGGCGCAGTTCTTC.

The chain carries TRBV9 and TRBJ2-1; D remains unclear. V lost 0 bases and J lost 2, with 9 bases in between. The CDR3 covers 15 residues. Germline V gives CDR1 SGDLS, CDR2 YYNGEE. The CDR3 region is CASSVGPDPYNEQFF. As DNA, the CDR3 is TGTGCCAGCAGCGTAGGCCCGGACCCCTACAATGAGCAGTTCTTC. The whole variable domain, filled in from reference TRBV9 and TRBJ2-1, reads DSGVTQTPKHLITATGQRVTLRCSPRSGDLSVYWYQQSLDQGLQFLIQYYNGEERAKGNILERFSAQQFPDLHSELNLSSLELGDSALYFCASSVGPDPYNEQFFGPGTRLTVL.

This clone was observed a handful of times. The chain links TRBV5-6 to TRBJ2-2; 9 nucleotides match TRBD2. The ends lost 0 bases at V and 0 bases at J; junction bases unmatched: 0. Germline V gene lookup returns CDR1 SGHDT and CDR2 YYEEEE. The CDR3 length is 16 residues. This CDR3 is CASSLGLAANTGELFF. The CDR3 DNA sequence: TGTGCCAGCAGCTTGGGACTAGCGGCGAACACCGGGGAGCTGTTTTTT. The complete variable domain, with remaining parts taken from reference TRBV5-6 and TRBJ2-2, reads DAGVTQSPTHLIKTRGQQVTLRCSPKSGHDTVSWYQQALGQGPQFIFQYYEEEERQRGNFPDRFSGHQFPNYSSELNVNALLLGDSALYLCASSLGLAANTGELFFGEGSRLTVL.

This clone was counted between two and nine times. Other DNA sequences in the same sample also yield this CDR3. The V call is TRBV4-3, the J call TRBJ2-3; 11 nucleotides align to TRBD2. The CDR3 loop spans 16 amino acids. Germline loops: CDR1 LGHNA, CDR2 YSLEER. V was clipped by 1 base and J by 4 bases; unmatched bases: 4. Here the CDR3 reads CASSQAASGGSDTQYF. DNA of the CDR3: TGCGCCAGCAGCCAAGCGGCTAGCGGGGGGTCAGATACGCAGTATTTT.

This clone was seen only a few times. This rearrangement joins TRBV5-6 to TRBJ1-1; D is perhaps TRBD1 (5 bases). V was pared by 4 bases and J by 4 bases, with 23 bases between. CDR1 is SGHDT, CDR2 YYEEEE, per germline. This CDR3 region has 17 residues. The DNA of the CDR3 is TGTGCCAGCAGCCTCGGGCCGGGACCCTCATTAGGCACTGAAGCTTTCTTT. It yields the protein CASSLGPGPSLGTEAFF.

The rearrangement joins TRBV9 to TRBJ1-2; D uncertain. This CDR3 spans 13 amino acids. In germline, CDR1 is SGDLS, CDR2 YYNGEE. V lost 0 bases to trimming and J lost 4 bases, with 7 bases between them. The CDR3 nucleotides are TGTGCCAGCAGCGTAGACAGTGTCTATGGCTACACCTTC. This gives the protein CASSVDSVYGYTF.

Only one count was recorded for this clone. This chain links TRBV4-3 with TRBJ2-2; D call uncertain. Germline assignment: CDR1 LGHNA and CDR2 YSLEER. V was pared by 0 bases and J by 3 bases, with 11 bases between. The CDR3 has 16 residues. The CDR3 reads CASSQEAAQYTGELFF. Written as DNA, the CDR3 is TGCGCCAGCAGCCAAGAGGCCGCACAGTACACCGGGGAGCTGTTTTTT.

Concerning this clone itself: Its ends do not fully match the called genes, so a read error is possible. This chain joins TRBV5-1 and TRBJ2-3, with D tentatively TRBD1 or TRBD2 (6 bases each). This CDR3 has 19 amino acids. The germline V gene has CDR1 SGHRS and CDR2 YFSETQ. The CDR3 DNA is TGCGCCAGCAGCCCTGGGAGGCGGGGACCAGGGGCAAGCACACATACGCAGTATTTT. It translates to CASSPGRRGPGASTHTQYF. Filled out from reference TRBV5-1 and TRBJ2-3, the complete variable domain reads KAGVTQTPRYLIKTRGQQVTLSCSPISGHRSVSWYQQTPGQGLQFLFEYFSETQRNKGNFPGRFSGRQFSNSRSEMNVSTLELGDSALYLCASSPGRRGPGASTHTQYFGPGTRLTVL.

About this clone: A junction boundary mismatches the germline segment, possibly from a read error. The chain links TRBV6-5 to TRBJ1-1; 10 nucleotides agree with TRBD1. This CDR3 is built from 12 residues. Germline values: CDR1 MNHEY, CDR2 SVGAGI. As DNA, the CDR3 is TGTGCCAGCAGACCCGGGACAGGGGAGCAGGGTTTT. Translation gives CASRPGTGEQGF.

The chain has TRBV2 and TRBJ1-2, with D unresolved. The CDR3 consists of 13 residues. The V gene lost 1 base and the J gene lost 4 bases, with 7 bases spanning the gap. Germline V gene sequence: CDR1 SNHLY, CDR2 FYNNEI. The CDR3 loop reads CASSEGPGYGYTF. The DNA of the CDR3 is TGTGCCAGCAGTGAAGGCCCTGGCTATGGCTACACCTTC.

The gene calls are TRBV5-6 and TRBJ2-3; D gene ambiguous. Germline CDR1 reads SGHDT; CDR2 reads YYEEEE. CDR3 length equals 11 residues. V shed 1 base and J shed 6 bases, with 3 bases lying between them. The CDR3 region is CASSLRDTQYF. CDR3 coding DNA: TGTGCCAGCAGCTTGAGGGATACGCAGTATTTT.

The gene calls are TRBV7-2 and TRBJ1-1; unclear D gene. V was pared by 1 base and J by 0 bases, with 6 bases between. Germline assignment: CDR1 SGHTA and CDR2 FQGNSA. The CDR3 has 14 residues. The CDR3 DNA reads TGTGCCAGCAGCTTAGGGGTGATGAACACTGAAGCTTTCTTT. Its protein is CASSLGVMNTEAFF.

This clone was seen only a few times. The chain uses TRBV19 and TRBJ2-4, with 7 bases aligning to TRBD1. The trim removed 5 bases at V and 0 bases at J, leaving 4 bases unmatched. The CDR3 is 15 residues long. Germline CDR1 and CDR2: LNHDA and SQIVND (reference sequence). The CDR3 DNA reads as TGTGCCAGTAGTTACAGGGGAGCAGCCAAAAACATTCAGTACTTC. Encoded protein: CASSYRGAAKNIQYF.

The sample holds a few counts of this clone. The rearrangement uses TRBV7-2 and TRBJ1-2, with unresolved D. Germline CDR1 and CDR2: SGHTA and FQGNSA. This CDR3 is built from 14 residues. V gave up 8 bases and J gave up 8 bases, with 21 bases separating them. The CDR3 sequence: CASDSFEGAKGYTF. In DNA, the CDR3 is TGTGCCAGCGACTCTTTTGAAGGCGCTAAGGGCTACACCTTC.

The V and J genes are TRBV29-1 and TRBJ1-1; 7 positions match TRBD1. This CDR3 spans 16 amino acids. V shed 4 bases and J 4 bases; nucleotides not matched to a gene: 15. Germline V gives CDR1 SQVTM, CDR2 ANQGSEA. CDR3 amino acids: CSVADRLRGMITEAFF. The CDR3 DNA follows: TGCAGCGTTGCGGACAGGCTACGGGGGATGATCACTGAAGCTTTCTTT.